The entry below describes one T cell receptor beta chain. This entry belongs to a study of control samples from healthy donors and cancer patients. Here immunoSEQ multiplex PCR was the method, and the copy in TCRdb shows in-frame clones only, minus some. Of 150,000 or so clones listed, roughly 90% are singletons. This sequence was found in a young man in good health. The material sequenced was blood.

The CDR3 is CASSSGSYYEQYF. CDR3 sequence (DNA): TGTGCCAGCAGCTCAGGATCATACTACGAGCAGTACTTC. J is TRBJ2-7 and V is TRBV11-3; D is unresolved. Germline V gene sequence: CDR1 SGHNT, CDR2 YENEEA. Trimming cost V 4 bases and J 3 bases, with 10 bases left between them. CDR3 length: 13 residues. The variable domain in full, completed from reference TRBV11-3 and TRBJ2-7, reads EAGVVQSPRYKIIEKKQPVAFWCNPISGHNTLYWYLQNLGQGPELLIRYENEEAVDDSQLPKDRFSAERLKGVDSTLKIQPAELGDSAVYLCASSSGSYYEQYFGPGTRLTVT.